This TCR beta chain appears in the sequencing data of a study of T cells in localized non-small cell lung cancer. TCRdb's table, derived via immunoSEQ multiplex PCR, lists solely in-frame clones and lacks some. The sample contains about 52,000 clones, about nine tenths of which appear only once. The germline gives CDR1 KGHSH, CDR2 LQKENI. The CDR3 covers 13 residues. The V segment lost 3 bases and the J segment 5 bases; nucleotides outside the gene matches: 2. The sequenced sample was peripheral blood, obtained before any cancer treatment. The receptor was isolated from a male donor older than 55 with stage III squamous cell lung carcinoma. The gene calls are TRBV18 and TRBJ2-3; 7 bases are shared with TRBD1. CDR3 protein: CASSPYRGDTQYF. As DNA, the CDR3 is TGTGCCAGCTCACCCTACAGGGGAGATACGCAGTATTTT.